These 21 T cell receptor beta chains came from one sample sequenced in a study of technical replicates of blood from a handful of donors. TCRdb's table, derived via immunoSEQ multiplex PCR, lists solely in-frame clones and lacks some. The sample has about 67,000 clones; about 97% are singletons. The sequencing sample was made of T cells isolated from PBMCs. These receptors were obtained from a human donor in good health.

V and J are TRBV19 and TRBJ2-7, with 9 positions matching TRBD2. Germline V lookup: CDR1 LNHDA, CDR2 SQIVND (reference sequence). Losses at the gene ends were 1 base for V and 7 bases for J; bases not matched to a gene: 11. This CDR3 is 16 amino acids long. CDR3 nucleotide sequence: TGTGCCAGTAGTATAGCCGGCGGGGGGGCATCTGGGGAGCAGTACTTC. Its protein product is CASSIAGGGASGEQYF.

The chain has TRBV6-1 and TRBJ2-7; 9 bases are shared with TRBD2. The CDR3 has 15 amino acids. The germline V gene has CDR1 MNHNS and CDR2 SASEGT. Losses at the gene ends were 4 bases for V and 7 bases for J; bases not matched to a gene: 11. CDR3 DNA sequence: TGTGCCAGCAGTGGCCCTAGCGGGAAGGTTGGGGAGCAGTACTTC. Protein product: CASSGPSGKVGEQYF.

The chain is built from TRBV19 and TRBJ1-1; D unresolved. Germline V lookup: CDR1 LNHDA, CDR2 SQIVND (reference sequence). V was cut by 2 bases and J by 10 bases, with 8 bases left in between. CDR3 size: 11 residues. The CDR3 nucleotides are TGTGCCAGTAGTATATATGCCGGAGCTTTCTTT. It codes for CASSIYAGAFF.

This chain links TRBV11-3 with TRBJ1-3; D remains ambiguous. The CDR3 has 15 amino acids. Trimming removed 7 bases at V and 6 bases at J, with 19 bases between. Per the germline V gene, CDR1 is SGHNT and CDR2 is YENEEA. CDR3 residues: CASTIDGGYANTIYF. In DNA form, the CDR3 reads TGTGCCAGCACTATAGACGGAGGGTATGCAAACACCATATATTTT.

The CDR3 DNA reads TGTGCCAGTAGTATAGATGAGGGCAGGGGGCTAACTGAAGCTTTCTTT. Translation: CASSIDEGRGLTEAFF. The V call is TRBV19, the J call TRBJ1-1; 8 bases map to TRBD1. With 0 bases clipped from V and 5 bases from J, the junction kept 8 bases outside the gene matches. The CDR3 consists of 16 residues. Germline assignment: CDR1 LNHDA and CDR2 SQIVND (reference sequence).

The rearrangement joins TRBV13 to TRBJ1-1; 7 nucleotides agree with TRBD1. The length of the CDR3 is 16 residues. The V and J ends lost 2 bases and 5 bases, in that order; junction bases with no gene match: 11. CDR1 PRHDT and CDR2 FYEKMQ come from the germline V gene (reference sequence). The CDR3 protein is CASSLLVGGLKTEAFF. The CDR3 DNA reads TGTGCCAGCAGCTTACTTGTAGGGGGCTTAAAAACTGAAGCTTTCTTT.

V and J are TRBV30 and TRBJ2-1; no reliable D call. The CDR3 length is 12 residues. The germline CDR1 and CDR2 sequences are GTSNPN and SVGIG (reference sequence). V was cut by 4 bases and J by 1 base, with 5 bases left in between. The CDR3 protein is CAWKQSYNEQFF. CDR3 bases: TGTGCCTGGAAACAGTCCTACAATGAGCAGTTCTTC.

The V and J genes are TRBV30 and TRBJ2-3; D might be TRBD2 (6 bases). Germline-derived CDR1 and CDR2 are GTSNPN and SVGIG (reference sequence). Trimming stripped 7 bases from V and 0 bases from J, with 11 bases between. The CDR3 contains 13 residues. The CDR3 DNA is TGTGCCTCCCTTGGGGGGAGCACAGATACGCAGTATTTT. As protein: CASLGGSTDTQYF.

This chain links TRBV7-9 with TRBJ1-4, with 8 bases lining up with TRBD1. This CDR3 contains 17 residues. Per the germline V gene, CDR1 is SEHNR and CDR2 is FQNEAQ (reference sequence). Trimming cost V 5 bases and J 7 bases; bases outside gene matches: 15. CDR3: CASSKIDRGAGSEKLFF. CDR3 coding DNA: TGTGCCAGCAGCAAAATCGACAGGGGAGCAGGGAGTGAAAAACTGTTTTTT.

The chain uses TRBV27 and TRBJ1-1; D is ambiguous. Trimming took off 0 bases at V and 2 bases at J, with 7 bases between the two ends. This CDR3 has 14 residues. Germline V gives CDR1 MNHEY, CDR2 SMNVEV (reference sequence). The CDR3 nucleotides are TGTGCCAGCAGTTTATCGGCGGGAAACACTGAAGCTTTCTTT. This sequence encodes CASSLSAGNTEAFF.

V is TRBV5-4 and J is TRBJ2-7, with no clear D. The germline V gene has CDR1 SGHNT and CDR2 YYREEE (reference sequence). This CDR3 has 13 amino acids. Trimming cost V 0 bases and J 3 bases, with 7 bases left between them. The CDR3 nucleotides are TGTGCCAGCAGCTTGGCTACAGTCTACGAGCAGTACTTC. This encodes CASSLATVYEQYF.

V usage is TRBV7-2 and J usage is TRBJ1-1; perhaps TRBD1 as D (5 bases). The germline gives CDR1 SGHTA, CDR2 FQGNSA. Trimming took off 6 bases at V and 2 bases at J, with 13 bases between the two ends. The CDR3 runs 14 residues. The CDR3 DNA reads TGTGCCAGCAGGGCCGTGGGGGGTAACACTGAAGCTTTCTTT. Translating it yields CASRAVGGNTEAFF.

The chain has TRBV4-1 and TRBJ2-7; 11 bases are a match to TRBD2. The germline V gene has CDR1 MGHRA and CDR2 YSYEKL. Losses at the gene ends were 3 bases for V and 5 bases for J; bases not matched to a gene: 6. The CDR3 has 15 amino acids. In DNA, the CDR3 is TGCGCCAGCAGCCATCCAGGGACTAGCGGAGACGAGCAGTACTTC. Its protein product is CASSHPGTSGDEQYF.

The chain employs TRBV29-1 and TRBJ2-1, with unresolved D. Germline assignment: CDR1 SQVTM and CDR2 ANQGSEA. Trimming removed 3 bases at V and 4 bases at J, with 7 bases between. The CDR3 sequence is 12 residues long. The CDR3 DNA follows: TGCAGCGTTGAGTGGCAGTACAATGAGCAGTTCTTC. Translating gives CSVEWQYNEQFF.

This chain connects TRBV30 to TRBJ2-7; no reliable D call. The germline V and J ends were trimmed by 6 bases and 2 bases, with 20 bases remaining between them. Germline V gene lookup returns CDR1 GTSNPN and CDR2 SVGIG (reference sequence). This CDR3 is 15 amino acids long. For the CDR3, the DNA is TGTGCCTGTCAAACCCTTGGAGAATCGACCTACGAGCAGTACTTC. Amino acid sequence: CACQTLGESTYEQYF.

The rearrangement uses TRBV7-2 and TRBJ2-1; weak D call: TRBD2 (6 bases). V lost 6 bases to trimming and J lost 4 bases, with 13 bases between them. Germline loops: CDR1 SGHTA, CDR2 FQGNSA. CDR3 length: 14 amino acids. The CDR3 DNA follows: TGTGCCAGCAGAATAGCGGATGCTTACAATGAGCAGTTCTTC. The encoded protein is CASRIADAYNEQFF. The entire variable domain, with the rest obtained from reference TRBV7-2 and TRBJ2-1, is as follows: GAGVSQSPSNKVTEKGKDVELRCDPISGHTALYWYRQSLGQGLEFLIYFQGNSAPDKSGLPSDRFSAERTGGSVSTLTIQRTQQEDSAVYLCASRIADAYNEQFFGPGTRLTVL.

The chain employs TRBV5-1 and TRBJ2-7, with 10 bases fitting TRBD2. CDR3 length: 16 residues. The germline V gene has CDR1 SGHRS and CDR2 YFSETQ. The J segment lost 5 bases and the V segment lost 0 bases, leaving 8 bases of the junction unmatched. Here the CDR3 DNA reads TGCGCCAGCAGCTTGGGGGCTAGCGGGAGCCCCCACGAGCAGTACTTC. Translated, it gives CASSLGASGSPHEQYF.

The CDR3 coding sequence is TGTGCCAGCAGTGAGCGGGGGAATCAGCCCCAGCATTTT. Its translation is CASSERGNQPQHF. The chain employs TRBV6-1 and TRBJ1-5; D is possibly TRBD1 (5 bases). This CDR3 comprises 13 residues. Germline V gives CDR1 MNHNS, CDR2 SASEGT. V was trimmed by 3 bases and J by 4 bases, leaving 7 bases between them.

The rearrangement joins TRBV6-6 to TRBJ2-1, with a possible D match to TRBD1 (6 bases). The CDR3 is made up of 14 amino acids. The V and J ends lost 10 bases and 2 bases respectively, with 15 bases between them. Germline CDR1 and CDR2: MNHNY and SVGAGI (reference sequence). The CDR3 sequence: CATGDGGAYNEQFF. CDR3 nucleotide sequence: TGTGCCACCGGCGATGGGGGCGCCTACAATGAGCAGTTCTTC.

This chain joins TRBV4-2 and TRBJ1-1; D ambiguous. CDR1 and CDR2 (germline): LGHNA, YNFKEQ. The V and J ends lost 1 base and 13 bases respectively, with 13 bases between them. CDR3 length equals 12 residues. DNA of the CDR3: TGTGCCAGCAGCCAAGGAGGGAGGGTTGATTTCTTT. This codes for CASSQGGRVDFF.

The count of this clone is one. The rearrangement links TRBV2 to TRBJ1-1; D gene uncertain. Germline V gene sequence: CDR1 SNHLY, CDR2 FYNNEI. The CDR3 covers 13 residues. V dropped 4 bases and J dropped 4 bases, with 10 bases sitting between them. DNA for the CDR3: TGTGCCAGCAGTGGAGGTCCCTTCACTGAAGCTTTCTTT. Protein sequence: CASSGGPFTEAFF.